Listed below are T cell receptor beta chains from one sample, sequenced in a study of blood T cell repertoires in COVID-19. TCRdb keeps only in-frame clones here, not all; method: immunoSEQ multiplex PCR. Altogether around 250,000 clones are present, 86% being singletons, with the ten largest covering 2% to 2.5%. Sequenced material: peripheral blood. All receptors derive from a man aged 30-40 years who had recovered from COVID-19. CDR3s include the opening cysteine and the closing phenylalanine or tryptophan. A D gene is named only where the DNA matches it firmly. Expanded clones are given a class, and other clones once, few, many or no size at all.

- - TRBJ1-4 TRBV27 TGTGCCAGCATCAGGATAACGTGGGGGGTATCGGAAAAACTGTTTTTT CASIRITWGVSEKLFF
- - TRBJ1-2 TRBV10-3 TGTGCCATCAGTTTAACTCCTTGGGATTCGGGGGGAGGCTACACCTTC CAISLTPWDSGGGYTF
TRBD1 - TRBJ2-7 TRBV29-1 TGCAGCGTCGTGACCGGGACAGGGTCCCACGAGCAGTACTTC CSVVTGTGSHEQYF
- few TRBJ1-1 TRBV28 TGTGCCAGCAGTTTAGTCGGGGGGCGGACTGAAGCTTTCTTT CASSLVGGRTEAFF
- once TRBJ1-3 TRBV13 TGTGCCAGCAGCTTGACAAACTCACTCTCTGGAAACACCATATATTTT CASSLTNSLSGNTIYF
TRBD1 - TRBJ1-1 TRBV5-1 TGCGCCAGCAGCTATACAGGGGCGGACACTGAAGCTTTCTTT CASSYTGADTEAFF
- - TRBJ2-4 TRBV13 TGTGCCAGCAGCCCCACGAGCGAGAACATTCAGTACTTC CASSPTSENIQYF
TRBD1 - TRBJ1-2 TRBV7-8 TGTGCCAGCAGCTCCGCCGGGACAGGGTTGAATGGCTACACCTTC CASSSAGTGLNGYTF
- once TRBJ2-7 TRBV12-3/TRBV12-4 TGTGCCAGCCTAGATCCACCCTACGAGCAGTACTTC CASLDPPYEQYF
- - TRBJ2-7 TRBV28 TGTGCCAGCCCTCTGGGAGGGGGAGAGGTACGTTGGTACTTC CASPLGGGEVRWYF
- - TRBJ2-7 TRBV7-2 TGTGCCAGCAGCTTCCCCCCAATTTTGTACGAGCAGTACTTC CASSFPPILYEQYF
TRBD2 - TRBJ2-3 TRBV7-2 TGTGCCAGCAGCTTCCTAGCGGGGGGGGCAGATACGCAGTATTTT CASSFLAGGADTQYF
- - TRBJ2-1 TRBV6-6 TGTGCCAGCACCCTAAATCTAAACAATGAGCAGTTCTTC CASTLNLNNEQFF
TRBD1 - TRBJ2-7 TRBV6-2/TRBV6-3 TGTGCCAGCAGTTACCGAGGACCGGGACAGGGGTCCGAGCAGTACTTC CASSYRGPGQGSEQYF
- - TRBJ2-7 TRBV2 TGTGCCACCGACCGACAGGCCTACGAGCAGTACTTC CATDRQAYEQYF
- once TRBJ1-2 TRBV9 TGTGCCAGCAACAGGAACTATGGCTACACCTTC CASNRNYGYTF
- - TRBJ2-2 TRBV19 TGTGCCAGTAGTCGGGATCTGCCGAACACCGGGGAGCTGTTTTTT CASSRDLPNTGELFF
TRBD1 - TRBJ1-6 TRBV5-1 TGCGCCAGCAGACTAGGACAGGCCAGCTCCTATAATTCACCCCTCCACTTT CASRLGQASSYNSPLHF
TRBD1 - TRBJ1-2 TRBV7-9 TGTGCCAGCAGCCCCTGGGGGACAGGGATAGAGTATGGCTACACCTTC CASSPWGTGIEYGYTF
- - TRBJ2-1 TRBV5-6 TGTGCCAGCAGCTCCAGGGTATGGGCCCCACAGAATGAGCAGTTCTTC CASSSRVWAPQNEQFF
TRBD1 - TRBJ1-3 TRBV18 TGTGCCAGCTCATCCCCCGGGACAGGGCCAAGAAACACCATATATTTT CASSSPGTGPRNTIYF
TRBD2 - TRBJ2-1 TRBV3-1/TRBV3-2 TGTGCCAGCAGCCAGGGACTAGCGGGGTCCTACAATGAGCAGTTCTTC CASSQGLAGSYNEQFF
- - TRBJ1-5 TRBV6-5 TGTGCCAGCAGTTACCAACCGGGACAGCCCCAGCATTTT CASSYQPGQPQHF
TRBD1 - TRBJ2-7 TRBV18 TGTGCCAGCTCACCACTATGGCAGGGGGCTCGCGAGCAGTACTTC CASSPLWQGAREQYF
TRBD1 many TRBJ1-3 TRBV2 TGTGCCAGCAGTGAGGGACAGGGTCCCGCTGGAAACACCATATATTTT CASSEGQGPAGNTIYF
- - TRBJ2-7 TRBV19 TGTGCCAGTAGTCCGGGCAGGGTCCACGAGCAGTACTTC CASSPGRVHEQYF
- once TRBJ2-3 TRBV18 TGTGCCAGCTCACCGCTCCAGCGGAGCACAGATACGCAGTATTTT CASSPLQRSTDTQYF
TRBD2 - TRBJ2-3 TRBV5-1 TGCGCCAGCAGCCCCGGACTAGGGGAGGATACGCAGTATTTT CASSPGLGEDTQYF
TRBD2 - TRBJ2-3 TRBV6-5 TGTGCCAGCCTTAGCGGGGGAAACACAGATACGCAGTATTTT CASLSGGNTDTQYF
- few TRBJ2-6 TRBV27 TGTGCCAGCAGTTATCTCCGGGACTCCCTCTCTGGGGCCAACGTCCTGACTTTC CASSYLRDSLSGANVLTF
- - TRBJ1-3 TRBV10-3 TGTGCCATCAGTGCCCTTAAGGACAGCTCTGGAAACACCATATATTTT CAISALKDSSGNTIYF
TRBD1 once TRBJ2-5 TRBV15 TGTGCCACCAGCAGAGATTGGGGTGGGACAGGGGGAAGGGAGACCCAGTACTTC CATSRDWGGTGGRETQYF
- - TRBJ2-1 TRBV7-8 TGTGCCAGCAGCGGCCCCCCGGTTTTAGCCCACAATGAGCAGTTCTTC CASSGPPVLAHNEQFF
- - TRBJ1-4 TRBV30 TGTGCCTGGGCGCGGGACGGGGACGGGGGGAAACTGTTTTTT CAWARDGDGGKLFF
TRBD1 once TRBJ1-6 TRBV20-1 TGCAGTGCTAGTGGACAGGGATCCTATAATTCACCCCTCCACTTT CSASGQGSYNSPLHF
- - TRBJ1-5 TRBV3-1/TRBV3-2 TGTGCCAGCAGCCAAGACACAGGGATCGGTCAGCCCCAGCATTTT CASSQDTGIGQPQHF
- - TRBJ2-7 TRBV5-1 TGCGCCAGCAACCAGCCAGGACACCTATACGAGCAGTACTTC CASNQPGHLYEQYF
TRBD1 - TRBJ2-7 TRBV18 TGTGCCAGCTTTTCGACAGGGGTTGAGCAGTACTTC CASFSTGVEQYF
TRBD2 - TRBJ2-3 TRBV7-6 TGTGCCAGCAGTTCAGGACTAGCGGGGGGCAGCACAGATACGCAGTATTTT CASSSGLAGGSTDTQYF
- - TRBJ1-6 TRBV4-1 TGCGCCAGCAGCCAAGAACTGCAAGATTCACCCCTCCACTTT CASSQELQDSPLHF
TRBD1 - TRBJ1-4 TRBV6-2/TRBV6-3 TGTGCCAGCAGTTTGGACAGGGGGAATGAAAAACTGTTTTTT CASSLDRGNEKLFF
TRBD1 - TRBJ1-5 TRBV3-1/TRBV3-2 TGTGCCAGCAGCCTCCGCTGGACAGGGGGCTTTCAGCCCCAGCATTTT CASSLRWTGGFQPQHF
- - TRBJ1-3 TRBV19 TGTGCCAGTACCATAGGTACCAGAGGCTCTGGAAACACCATATATTTT CASTIGTRGSGNTIYF
TRBD1 - TRBJ2-7 TRBV10-3 TGTGCCACCGCGACAGGGATGTCCAACGAGCAGTACTTC CATATGMSNEQYF
TRBD2 once TRBJ2-3 TRBV7-9 TGTGCCAGCAGCCTGGGACTAGCTGAATTAACAAATACGCAGTATTTT CASSLGLAELTNTQYF
- - TRBJ2-7 TRBV28 TGTGCCAGCAGTTTACTGCGGGGGCACTCCTACGAGCAGTACTTC CASSLLRGHSYEQYF
- - TRBJ1-2 TRBV9 TGTGCCAGCAGCGTAGAGGCGGACTATGGCTACACCTTC CASSVEADYGYTF
- - TRBJ2-7 TRBV11-2 TGTGCCAGCAGCTTTACAGATTACGAGCAGTACTTC CASSFTDYEQYF
- - TRBJ1-4 TRBV13 TGTGCCAGCAGCTTACTTAGTGGGGCGAGGGAAAAACTGTTTTTT CASSLLSGAREKLFF
TRBD1 - TRBJ1-4 TRBV2 TGTGCCAGCCGGGTCCCAGGGGGCTTCGAAAAACTGTTTTTT CASRVPGGFEKLFF
TRBD2 - TRBJ2-3 TRBV11-3 TGTGCCAGCAGCTTGGGACTAGCAACAGATACGCAGTATTTT CASSLGLATDTQYF
TRBD2 - TRBJ2-1 TRBV9 TGTGCCAGCAGCGACGCGGGGGGCCTGGGGGATGAGCAGTTCTTC CASSDAGGLGDEQFF
- - TRBJ2-3 TRBV6-5 TGTGCCAGCAGCCCCCCGCAGGGCCCAGATACGCAGTATTTT CASSPPQGPDTQYF
TRBD2 - TRBJ2-3 TRBV5-1 TGCGCCAGCAGCCTGGAAGGGGGGGACACTAGCGGAACGCAGTATTTT CASSLEGGDTSGTQYF
- few TRBJ2-7 TRBV3-1/TRBV3-2 TGTGCCAGCAGCCCCAGGGAGGTTTTATCCTACGAGCAGTACTTC CASSPREVLSYEQYF
TRBD2 - TRBJ2-1 TRBV4-3 TGCGCCAGCAGCCAATTTGGCGGGGGGGCCTACAATGAGCAGTTCTTC CASSQFGGGAYNEQFF
- - TRBJ1-2 TRBV6-5 TGTGCCAGCAGTTACGCCGACAGGAGCTATGGCTACACCTTC CASSYADRSYGYTF
TRBD2 - TRBJ2-7 TRBV7-2 TGTGCCAGCAGCTTAGGAACGGGACTAGCGGGGGGTCGTTTTTGGGAGCAGTACTTC CASSLGTGLAGGRFWEQYF
- once TRBJ2-1 TRBV7-9 TGTGCCAGCAGGGGGGCCGTTTACAATGAGCAGTTCTTC CASRGAVYNEQFF